This record covers a single TCR beta chain. Its target is not known. The data belong to a study of shared clonotypes between healthy human individuals. General observations from the study: The researchers took only blood, and tissue repertoires probably look different. Between several donors, naive CD4 clonotypes were shared at a level of approximately 5%.

On sorted subsets, replicate PCRs used 200 to 250 ng DNA, or about 30,000 T cell genomes. The data were produced by immunoSEQ multiplex PCR, yet TCRdb's version contains in-frame clones alone and is incomplete. Of roughly 1,500,000 clones in the sample, roughly 98% were seen once. Germline V gene sequence: CDR1 SGHRS, CDR2 YFSETQ. V gave up 0 bases and J gave up 6 bases; unmatched junction bases: 10. CDR3 size: 16 residues. The clonotype comes from a man aged 25 to 40 in good health. Sequencing input: naive CD4+ T cells sorted from blood. Regarding subset: CD45RA+ positively selected. V gene TRBV5-1 combines with J gene TRBJ2-7; 9 bases line up with TRBD1. For the CDR3, the DNA is TGCGCCAGCAGCTTGGACAGTCGACAGGGGGTAGGCGAGCAGTACTTC. Protein product: CASSLDSRQGVGEQYF.